The present entry profiles one TCR beta chain with its context. This entry comes from a study of shared clonotypes between healthy human individuals. The CDR3 loop spans 15 amino acids. CDR1 and CDR2 (germline): SQVTM, ANQGSEA. Trimming stripped 2 bases from V and 4 bases from J, with 15 bases between. Assay used: immunoSEQ multiplex PCR; TCRdb lists only in-frame clones, some missing. The data show roughly 1,000,000 clones, around 78% seen once. The source is a man younger than 35 in good health. Some clones in this sample may be carry-over from other donors' samples. The sample taken for sequencing was memory CD4+ T cells from PBMCs. The subset denotes: CD45RA-negative fraction. This chain links TRBV29-1 with TRBJ2-1; possibly TRBD2 for D (5 bases). The CDR3 bases are TGCAGCGTTGAAACTCATAAGCGGATTTACAATGAGCAGTTCTTC. Translation gives CSVETHKRIYNEQFF.